This T cell receptor (beta chain) is drawn from a study of blood T cell repertoires in COVID-19. Study-wide context: Sources were T cells, B-cell-depleted T cells, or PBMCs; the material itself was cDNA or gDNA.

V lost 3 bases and J lost 2; bases outside the gene matches: 8. CDR1 is KGHDR, CDR2 SFDVKD, per germline. The CDR3 extends over 16 amino acids. Generated by immunoSEQ multiplex PCR, the TCRdb table keeps only in-frame clones and is missing some. This table holds around 250,000 clones, approximately 85% found once. Living in about two dozen US areas, the participants were between 18 and 89 years of age. Sequenced sample: PBMCs or T cells enriched from blood (not recorded which). The clonotype originates from a woman aged 45-60 years who had recovered from COVID-19. The rearrangement links TRBV24-1 to TRBJ2-5, with TRBD1 identical over 7 bases. This CDR3 reads CATSDHKQGWQETQYF. Written as DNA, the CDR3 is TGTGCCACCAGTGATCACAAACAGGGGTGGCAAGAGACCCAGTACTTC.